This T cell receptor (beta chain) was identified in a study of T-cell memory formation after mild COVID-19. Study results and limitations: SARS-CoV-2 specificity of second-wave clones peaking day 37 was unconfirmed.

With respect to this clonotype: Its antigen is not known.

Trimming removed 4 bases at V and 4 bases at J, with 12 bases between. Germline loops: CDR1 SGHRS, CDR2 YFSETQ. CDR3 size: 15 residues. TCRdb reprocessed the 5' RACE reads with MiXCR, giving one entry per CDR3 protein. The sample has about 340,000 distinct CDR3 sequences; 10% to 15% are singletons. The chain employs TRBV5-1 and TRBJ1-6; D uncertain. The origin of this receptor is a man aged 18 to 35 who had mild COVID-19 (a few samples of this study predate the infection). Cell type and time point are not known. The sequencing sample was made of PBMCs or a T cell subset sorted from them (not recorded which). The CDR3 sequence is CASSRSPGYNSPLHF. The CDR3 bases are TGCGCCAGCAGCAGGTCACCGGGATATAATTCACCCCTCCACTTT.